The 2 T cell receptor beta chains below were found in one sample sequenced in a study of blood T cells in healthy people across ages (dated by TCRdb to about 2015). The library relied on 5' RACE. Sequencing was performed on an Illumina HiSeq 2500. A second PCR of roughly 7 to 11 cycles was run with a J-beta primer mix and a sample-barcoded 5' primer. TCRdb trimmed the raw reads at Q25, called clones with MiXCR and kept productive beta chains. When rows share a CDR3 protein, they turn into one entry using the most common DNA and genes. The table for this sample lists some 670,000 distinct CDR3 sequences; 52% of them were counted only once. The top ten clonotypes cover roughly 14% of the sample. Input material: blood. These receptors all stem from a woman aged 80 or older in good health.

V gene TRBV9 combines with J gene TRBJ2-2; the match to TRBD1 covers 8 bases. This CDR3 is 16 amino acids long. With 4 bases clipped from V and 3 bases from J, the junction kept 8 bases outside the gene matches. Per germline, CDR1 SGDLS and CDR2 YYNGEE. This CDR3 reads CASSTTTGDYTGELFF. Here the CDR3 DNA reads TGTGCCAGCAGCACAACGACAGGGGATTACACCGGGGAGCTGTTTTTT.

This clonotype has only a few counts. This chain links TRBV27 with TRBJ1-6; 8 bases are a match to TRBD1. The CDR3 totals 14 residues. Germline V gene lookup returns CDR1 MNHEY and CDR2 SMNVEV (reference sequence). V lost 5 bases to trimming and J lost 7 bases; unmatched junction nucleotides: 4. The CDR3, as DNA: TGTGCCAGCAGTCCCCGACAGGGGAATTCACCCCTCCACTTT. Its protein product is CASSPRQGNSPLHF.